The entry below gives a single T cell receptor beta chain sequence along with its context. The junction shows a germline mismatch at one end, possibly a read error. These data originate in a study of blood T cell repertoires in COVID-19. Study-wide context: COVID-19 samples from acute and convalescent phases originated in the United States, Italy and Spain. PBMCs, B-cell-depleted T cells, or T cells provided the cDNA or gDNA that made up the material.

Original analysis: Amplified reference gene primers provided the basis for estimating nucleated cell counts. Sequenced by immunoSEQ multiplex PCR; TCRdb stores in-frame clones only, minus some. The V and J calls and the clone size are those of that table, but D and trimming were determined from the DNA. The profile shows approximately 260,000 clones, 70% to 85% of them singletons. Germline-derived CDR1 and CDR2 are MNHNY and SVGAGI (reference sequence). The CDR3 sequence is 11 residues long. The source of this sequence is a woman older than 75 with acute or convalescent COVID-19. Sequencing input: peripheral blood. The V call is TRBV6-6, the J call TRBJ2-1; a weak D match, TRBD1 (6 bases). CDR3 in DNA: TGCGTCATAGCGAGGGGGAATGAGCAGTTCTTC. This encodes CVIARGNEQFF.